These T cell receptor beta chains were read from a single sample in a study of vaccination and CD4 T cells after COVID-19. These TCRs' antigens remain unknown. TCRdb re-called the PCR reads with MiXCR, one entry per CDR3 protein. The table has 3,500 to 5,500 distinct CDR3 sequences, around 40% seen once. The input for sequencing was CD4+ T cells from blood, cultured in vitro, taken after SARS-CoV-2 vaccination. These receptors came from a human donor who had recovered from COVID-19. Each CDR3 is given with its conserved first and last residue. The order of the fields is J gene, D gene, clone size, V gene, CDR3 protein, CDR3 DNA. D genes are given only for firm matches. Clone sizes are given selectively: once, few, many, or a class where the clone is expanded.

J: TRBJ1-5
D: TRBD1
size: medium-sized
V: TRBV7-9
CDR3: CASSRQGDWQPQHF
DNA: TGTGCCAGCTCACGACAGGGGGATTGGCAGCCCCAGCATTTT

J: TRBJ1-1
D: -
size: few
V: TRBV19
CDR3: CASSIVTRMSEAFF
DNA: TGTGCCAGTAGTATAGTGACACGAATGTCTGAAGCTTTCTTT

J: TRBJ1-5
D: -
size: -
V: TRBV12-3/TRBV12-4
CDR3: CASSLAPSGYRPQHF
DNA: TGTGCCAGCAGTTTAGCCCCGTCGGGGTATCGGCCCCAGCATTTT

J: TRBJ1-6
D: TRBD1
size: -
V: TRBV19
CDR3: CASGHPQGAQSPLHF
DNA: TGTGCCAGTGGTCACCCTCAGGGGGCTCAATCACCCCTCCACTTT

J: TRBJ1-1
D: -
size: -
V: TRBV12-3/TRBV12-4
CDR3: CASRARFGLNTEAFF
DNA: TGTGCCAGCAGGGCAAGGTTCGGGCTGAACACTGAAGCTTTCTTT

J: TRBJ2-7
D: TRBD2
size: -
V: TRBV20-1
CDR3: CSARVRDYLSYEQYF
DNA: TGCAGTGCTAGAGTACGGGACTACCTTTCCTACGAGCAGTACTTC

J: TRBJ2-2
D: -
size: -
V: TRBV9
CDR3: CASSPRTTQNTGELFF
DNA: TGTGCCAGCAGCCCGCGGACTACCCAAAACACCGGGGAGCTGTTTTTT

J: TRBJ1-5
D: -
size: few
V: TRBV27
CDR3: CASSFSWGGLGVGQPQHF
DNA: TGTGCCAGCAGTTTCTCTTGGGGGGGGTTGGGGGTGGGTCAGCCCCAGCATTTT

J: TRBJ1-5
D: -
size: few
V: TRBV7-2
CDR3: CASSLRLEGSYQHF
DNA: TGTGCCAGCAGCCTTAGGTTAGAGGGGAGTTACCAGCATTTT

J: TRBJ2-2
D: TRBD2
size: -
V: TRBV2
CDR3: CASRRTSGGAKNTGELFF
DNA: TGTGCCAGCAGGAGGACTAGCGGGGGGGCCAAGAACACCGGGGAGCTGTTTTTT

J: TRBJ1-1
D: -
size: -
V: TRBV19
CDR3: CASRTRTVTMNTEAFF
DNA: TGTGCCAGTAGAACCCGGACAGTTACTATGAACACTGAAGCTTTCTTT